What follows are 18 T cell receptor beta chains derived from one specimen sequenced in a study of T cells in Graves' hyperthyroidism and ophthalmopathy. TCR beta CDR3 regions were amplified from RNA. The HTBI primer set drove a first-round RT-PCR of the TCR CDR3. A single record per CDR3 protein comes from TCRdb applying MiXCR to the multiplex PCR reads. The data contain fewer than 650,000 distinct CDR3 sequences, less than 15% of them singletons. The sequenced sample was blood. The receptor set was obtained from a woman between 40 and 50 years old with Graves' hyperthyroidism.

Comment on this clonotype: This may stem from a read error, because a much larger clone lies one nucleotide away. The chain couples TRBV30 to TRBJ2-7; TRBD2 aligns across 13 bases. Germline V CDR1 and CDR2: GTSNPN, SVGIG (reference sequence). The CDR3 has 16 amino acids. Here the CDR3 reads CARSTGGTSGIYEQYF. The CDR3 DNA reads TGTGCCCGGAGCACGGGGGGGACTAGCGGGATCTACGAGCAGTACTTC.

This chain uses TRBV7-8 with TRBJ2-3, with D tentatively TRBD1 (6 bases). Trimming removed 1 base from V and 0 bases from J, with 11 bases in between. The germline V gene has CDR1 SGHVS and CDR2 FQNEAQ. The CDR3 is 16 amino acids. DNA of the CDR3: TGTGCCAGCAGCTTAGAACAGGGTGAAAGCACAGATACGCAGTATTTT. Its protein is CASSLEQGESTDTQYF.

CDR3 nucleotide sequence: TGTGCCAGCAGCCGAGGTTCGTTGCGGGAGTACGAGCAGTACTTC. Protein: CASSRGSLREYEQYF. The rearrangement links TRBV3-1 to TRBJ2-7; TRBD2 agrees at 7 bases. Looked up from germline, CDR1 is LGHDT and CDR2 is YNNKEL (reference sequence). Germline trimming cut 4 bases from V and 4 bases from J; bases unmatched to any gene: 10. The CDR3 sequence is 15 residues long.

V gene TRBV19 combines with J gene TRBJ2-2; D gene unclear. This CDR3 has 18 residues. Trimming stripped 3 bases from V and 4 bases from J, with 21 bases between. CDR1 is LNHDA and CDR2 is SQIVND in the germline V gene (reference sequence). The CDR3 here is CASSISSAYAQVTGELFF. As DNA, the CDR3 is TGTGCCAGTAGTATTTCTTCAGCGTATGCTCAGGTCACCGGGGAGCTGTTTTTT.

The V call is TRBV6-1, the J call TRBJ2-1; either TRBD1 or TRBD2 may supply D (6 bases each). There are 15 residues in the CDR3. Trimming took off 6 bases at V and 7 bases at J, with 19 bases between the two ends. CDR1 is MNHNS and CDR2 is SASEGT in the germline V gene. CDR3 loop: CASRPQGTAGNEQFF. In nucleotides, the CDR3 is TGTGCCAGCAGACCTCAGGGGACCGCGGGGAATGAGCAGTTCTTC.

This clonotype was seen ten or more times. The rearrangement links TRBV20-1 to TRBJ1-1; no definite D call. The CDR3 runs to 13 residues. From germline, CDR1 is DFQATT and CDR2 SNEGSKA (reference sequence). The V end lost 2 bases, the J end lost 4 bases, and 11 bases lay between the germline ends. As DNA, the CDR3 is TGCAGTGCTAGACTGGTTCTCGGCACTGAAGCTTTCTTT. This sequence encodes CSARLVLGTEAFF.

The chain links TRBV10-3 to TRBJ2-7, with TRBD1 matching 9 bases. The ends lost 3 bases at V and 3 bases at J; junction bases unmatched: 3. The CDR3 is 14 residues long. From germline, CDR1 is ENHRY and CDR2 SYGVKD. For the CDR3, the DNA is TGTGCCATCAGTGACGGGACAGGGAACTACGAGCAGTACTTC. Protein: CAISDGTGNYEQYF.

Only a few counts were recorded for this clonotype. The chain links TRBV18 to TRBJ2-5; the match to TRBD2 covers 7 bases. J was trimmed by 4 bases and V by 1 base; bases with no gene match: 9. The V gene's germline CDR1 is KGHSH and CDR2 LQKENI. The CDR3 loop spans 16 amino acids. The CDR3 nucleotides are TGTGCCAGCTCACCACGGGGGAGGGCCGAAGGAGAGACCCAGTACTTC. It translates to CASSPRGRAEGETQYF.

This clonotype was observed a few times. The J gene is TRBJ1-2, the V gene TRBV4-1, with 7 bases matching TRBD1. This CDR3 region has 15 residues. V was clipped by 0 bases and J by 4 bases; unmatched bases: 5. The V gene's germline CDR1 is MGHRA and CDR2 YSYEKL. CDR3 coding DNA: TGCGCCAGCAGCCAAGATCGGGACAGCTTCTATGGCTACACCTTC. This encodes CASSQDRDSFYGYTF.

This clonotype occurred many times. The chain links TRBV28 to TRBJ2-7, with TRBD1 identical over 7 bases. CDR1 MDHEN and CDR2 SYDVKM come from the germline V gene. This CDR3 spans 17 amino acids. V lost 3 bases to trimming and J lost 3 bases; unmatched junction nucleotides: 14. The CDR3 coding sequence is TGTGCCAGCAGTTTTGACAGGGACGGCACAAACATCTACGAGCAGTACTTC. It codes for CASSFDRDGTNIYEQYF.

This clonotype was seen a few times. J is TRBJ2-1 and V is TRBV11-2; 7 bases align to TRBD1. Germline V gives CDR1 SGHAT, CDR2 FQNNGV. The length of the CDR3 is 15 residues. Germline trimming cut 6 bases from V and 2 bases from J; bases unmatched to any gene: 7. The CDR3 region is CASSPRTGAYNEQFF. In DNA form, the CDR3 reads TGTGCCAGCAGTCCCCGGACAGGCGCCTACAATGAGCAGTTCTTC.

This clonotype came up many times. The chain couples TRBV6-2 or TRBV6-3 to TRBJ1-1; the D gene is possibly TRBD1 (5 bases). In germline, CDR1 is MNHEY, CDR2 SVGEGT. The CDR3 consists of 13 residues. V dropped 2 bases and J dropped 3 bases, with 7 bases sitting between them. The CDR3 bases are TGTGCCAGCAGTTACGCAGGGTACACTGAAGCTTTCTTT. This translates into CASSYAGYTEAFF.

At least ten counts were recorded for this clonotype. CDR3 nucleotide sequence: TGTGCCAGCAGCTTAGGGACACCAGAGCAGTACTTC. This translates into CASSLGTPEQYF. V and J are TRBV7-9 and TRBJ2-7, with a weak D call TRBD1 (5 bases). The germline V gene encodes CDR1 SEHNR and CDR2 FQNEAQ (reference sequence). The V end was cut by 1 base, the J end by 7 bases, with 8 bases between. CDR3 size: 12 residues.

This chain joins TRBV20-1 and TRBJ1-1; 7 nucleotides match TRBD1. Germline-derived CDR1 and CDR2 are DFQATT and SNEGSKA (reference sequence). The CDR3 length is 13 residues. The V gene end was trimmed by 6 bases and the J gene end by 2 bases; junction bases not matched to a gene: 6. The CDR3 here is CSAAGGVNTEAFF. The CDR3, as DNA: TGCAGTGCCGCAGGGGGAGTAAACACTGAAGCTTTCTTT.

The gene calls are TRBV3-1 and TRBJ2-2, with 8 positions matching TRBD1. V lost 3 bases to trimming and J lost 4 bases; unmatched junction nucleotides: 7. CDR1 LGHDT and CDR2 YNNKEL come from the germline V gene (reference sequence). This CDR3 contains 16 residues. The CDR3 coding sequence is TGTGCCAGCAGCCAGACCCAGGGGGCTCGCACCGGGGAGCTGTTTTTT. It is translated as CASSQTQGARTGELFF.

The chain combines TRBV11-2 with TRBJ2-7; the D is unclear. Germline assignment: CDR1 SGHAT and CDR2 FQNNGV. This CDR3 has 17 amino acids. Deletions cut 3 bases from V and 3 bases from J, with 21 bases between. The CDR3 loop is CASSFAPQAPSGYEQYF. For the CDR3, the DNA is TGTGCCAGCAGCTTTGCCCCCCAGGCTCCTTCTGGCTACGAGCAGTACTTC.

As to this clonotype: The junction departs from germline at one end; a sequencing error may be responsible. V gene TRBV3-1 combines with J gene TRBJ2-2; tentatively, D is TRBD2 (5 bases). The CDR3 has 12 amino acids. Germline V gene lookup returns CDR1 LGHDT and CDR2 YNNKEL (reference sequence). CDR3: CASRQIPGEPFF. CDR3 in DNA: TGTGCCAGCAGACAGATCCCCGGGGAGCCGTTTTTT.

The V and J genes are TRBV7-9 and TRBJ2-5; 11 bases match TRBD1. Per the germline V gene, CDR1 is SEHNR and CDR2 is FQNEAQ (reference sequence). V lost 5 bases and J lost 5; bases outside the gene matches: 10. There are 16 residues in the CDR3. Here the CDR3 DNA reads TGTGCCAGCAGCCCGGGGGACAGGGGGTATGGGGAGACCCAGTACTTC. Translating gives CASSPGDRGYGETQYF.